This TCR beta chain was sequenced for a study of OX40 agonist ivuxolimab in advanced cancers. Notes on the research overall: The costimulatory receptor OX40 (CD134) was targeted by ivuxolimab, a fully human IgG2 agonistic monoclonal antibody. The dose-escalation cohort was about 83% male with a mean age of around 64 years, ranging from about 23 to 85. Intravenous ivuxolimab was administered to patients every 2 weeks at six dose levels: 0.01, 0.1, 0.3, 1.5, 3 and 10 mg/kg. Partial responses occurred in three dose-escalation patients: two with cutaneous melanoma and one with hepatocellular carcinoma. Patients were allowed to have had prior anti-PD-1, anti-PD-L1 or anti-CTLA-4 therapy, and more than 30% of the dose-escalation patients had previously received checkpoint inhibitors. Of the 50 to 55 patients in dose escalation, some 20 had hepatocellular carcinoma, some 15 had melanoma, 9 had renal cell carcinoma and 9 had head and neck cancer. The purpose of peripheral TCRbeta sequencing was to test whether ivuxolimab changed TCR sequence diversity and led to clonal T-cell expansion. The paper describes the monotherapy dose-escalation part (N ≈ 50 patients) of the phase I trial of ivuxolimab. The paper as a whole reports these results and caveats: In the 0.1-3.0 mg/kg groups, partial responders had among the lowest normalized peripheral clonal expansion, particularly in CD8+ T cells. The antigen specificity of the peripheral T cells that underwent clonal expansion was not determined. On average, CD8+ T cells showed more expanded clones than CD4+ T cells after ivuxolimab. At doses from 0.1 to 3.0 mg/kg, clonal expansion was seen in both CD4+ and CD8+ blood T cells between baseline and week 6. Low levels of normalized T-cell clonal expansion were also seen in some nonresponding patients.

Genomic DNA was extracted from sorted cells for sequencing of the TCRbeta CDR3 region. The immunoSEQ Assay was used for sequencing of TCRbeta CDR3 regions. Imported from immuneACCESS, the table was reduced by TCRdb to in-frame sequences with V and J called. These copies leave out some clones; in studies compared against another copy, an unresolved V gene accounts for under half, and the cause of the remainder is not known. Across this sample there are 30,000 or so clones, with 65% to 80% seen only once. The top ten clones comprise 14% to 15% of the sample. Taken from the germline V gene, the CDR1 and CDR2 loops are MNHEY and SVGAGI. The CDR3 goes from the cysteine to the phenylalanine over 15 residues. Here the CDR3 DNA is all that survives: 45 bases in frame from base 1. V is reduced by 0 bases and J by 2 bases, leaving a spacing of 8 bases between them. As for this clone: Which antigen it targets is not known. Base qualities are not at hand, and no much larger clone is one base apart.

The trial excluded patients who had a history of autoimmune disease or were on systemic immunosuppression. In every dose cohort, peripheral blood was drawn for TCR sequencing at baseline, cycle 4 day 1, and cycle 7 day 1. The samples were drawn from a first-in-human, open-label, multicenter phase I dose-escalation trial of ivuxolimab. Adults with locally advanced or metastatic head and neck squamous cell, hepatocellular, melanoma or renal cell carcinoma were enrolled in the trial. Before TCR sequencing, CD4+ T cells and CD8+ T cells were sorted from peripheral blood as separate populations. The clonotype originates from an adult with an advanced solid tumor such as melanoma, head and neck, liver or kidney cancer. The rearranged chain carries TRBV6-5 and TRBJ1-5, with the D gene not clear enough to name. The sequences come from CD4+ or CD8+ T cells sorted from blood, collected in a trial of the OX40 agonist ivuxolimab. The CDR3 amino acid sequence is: CASSYSSGGNQPQHF. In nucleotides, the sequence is TGTGCCAGCAGTTACTCGAGCGGGGGCAATCAGCCCCAGCATTTT.